This T cell receptor beta chain stems from a study of cytomegalovirus exposure and HLA in healthy donors. For the study at large: A subsequent analysis stated that the 120 or so validation repertoires were run on the same platform as the 600 to 750 first-cohort repertoires. Study findings and constraints: More than 150 TCR beta chains were listed as cytomegalovirus-associated.

As for this clone: Its specificity is unknown.

Per the germline V gene, CDR1 is SQVTM and CDR2 is ANQGSEA. Trimming cost V 0 bases and J 11 bases, with 20 bases left between them. This CDR3 comprises 15 residues. This table comes from immunoSEQ multiplex PCR, and its TCRdb copy is limited to in-frame clones, with some not included. The sample carries 90,000 to 110,000 clones, around 86% recorded once. The chain carries TRBV29-1 and TRBJ2-4; D possibly corresponds to TRBD2 (6 bases). The sequence was collected from a woman aged 18-29 years in good health and CMV-seropositive. The sequenced sample was PBMCs. The CDR3 nucleotides read TGCAGCGTTGAAGATCCCCTAGGGGCCGGGAGAGTTCAGTACTTC. Residues: CSVEDPLGAGRVQYF.